This entry lists 27 T cell receptor beta chains sequenced from one sample in a study of blood T cell repertoires in COVID-19. Repertoires were generated with immunoSEQ multiplex PCR, while TCRdb's copy carries only in-frame clones and drops some. The sample carries around 180,000 clones, 86% recorded once. Material for sequencing was PBMCs or T cells enriched from blood (not recorded which). The source is a young woman who had recovered from COVID-19.

J is TRBJ2-5 and V is TRBV6-5, with 7 bases fitting TRBD2. This CDR3 region has 14 residues. Losses at the gene ends were 0 bases for V and 2 bases for J; bases not matched to a gene: 0. CDR1 and CDR2 (germline): MNHEY, SVGAGI. CDR3 sequence: CASSYSRGQETQYF. The CDR3 region has the DNA TGTGCCAGCAGTTACTCGCGGGGGCAAGAGACCCAGTACTTC.

This chain uses TRBV3-1 (or the pseudogene TRBV3-2) with TRBJ2-1; D gene unclear. From germline, CDR1 is LGHDT and CDR2 YNNKEL (reference sequence). V lost 3 bases and J lost 0, with 12 bases in between. The CDR3 is 16 amino acids. CDR3 DNA: TGTGCCAGCAGCCACGTACGGCGGAGCTCCTACAATGAGCAGTTCTTC. The encoded protein is CASSHVRRSSYNEQFF.

The J gene is TRBJ1-2, the V gene TRBV11-2; 7 nucleotides agree with TRBD1. J was trimmed by 3 bases and V by 5 bases; bases with no gene match: 0. Looked up from germline, CDR1 is SGHAT and CDR2 is FQNNGV. The CDR3 extends over 12 amino acids. The CDR3 coding sequence is TGTGCCAGCAGCACAGGGGACTATGGCTACACCTTC. Translation: CASSTGDYGYTF.

The J gene is TRBJ1-2, the V gene TRBV19; D may be TRBD1 (6 bases). V lost 7 bases and J 2 bases, leaving 11 bases between the germline ends. Germline V gene lookup returns CDR1 LNHDA and CDR2 SQIVND (reference sequence). The CDR3 is made up of 13 amino acids. CDR3 amino acids: CASTTGQNYGYTF. CDR3 coding DNA: TGTGCCAGTACCACGGGACAAAACTATGGCTACACCTTC.

The CDR3 bases are TGTGCCAGCAGCTCCGAGTTCCAGGGGTTACTACTTTACGATGAGCAGTTCTTC. Residues: CASSSEFQGLLLYDEQFF. The rearrangement uses TRBV7-9 and TRBJ2-1, with TRBD1 as a possible D gene (6 bases). The V gene lost 4 bases and the J gene lost 8 bases, with 27 bases spanning the gap. The germline CDR1 and CDR2 sequences are SEHNR and FQNEAQ (reference sequence). The CDR3 consists of 18 residues. The full variable domain, its missing parts supplied by reference TRBV7-9 and TRBJ2-1, is DTGVSQNPRHKITKRGQNVTFRCDPISEHNRLYWYRQTLGQGPEFLTYFQNEAQLEKSRLLSDRFSAERPKGSFSTLEIQRTEQGDSAMYLCASSSEFQGLLLYDEQFFGPGTRLTVL.

The rearrangement links TRBV7-2 to TRBJ2-5; D possibly corresponds to TRBD1 (5 bases). Trimming cost V 5 bases and J 2 bases, with 9 bases left between them. Germline V gene lookup returns CDR1 SGHTA and CDR2 FQGNSA. The CDR3 runs to 13 residues. The CDR3 region is CASSLDRQETQYF. Written as DNA, the CDR3 is TGTGCCAGCAGCCTAGACAGACAAGAGACCCAGTACTTC.

This clone has only a few counts. The chain is built from TRBV7-2 and TRBJ2-7; the match to TRBD2 covers 8 bases. Germline values: CDR1 SGHTA, CDR2 FQGNSA. CDR3 length: 13 residues. Trimming cost V 3 bases and J 5 bases; bases outside gene matches: 3. The chain's CDR3 is CASSFGLANEQYF. Here the CDR3 DNA reads TGTGCCAGCAGCTTCGGACTAGCCAACGAGCAGTACTTC.

The chain has TRBV7-2 and TRBJ1-1; tentative D call: TRBD1 (6 bases). The germline gives CDR1 SGHTA, CDR2 FQGNSA. The CDR3 loop spans 17 amino acids. V was pared by 3 bases and J by 5 bases, with 22 bases between. The CDR3, as DNA: TGTGCCAGCAGCTTTCACCGGGACACACTCCTAGGGACTGAAGCTTTCTTT. Encoded protein: CASSFHRDTLLGTEAFF.

This sequence joins TRBV19 and TRBJ2-2; 7 bases are a match to TRBD2. Unmatched junction bases numbered 5, after V lost 4 bases and J lost 6 bases. Per the germline V gene, CDR1 is LNHDA and CDR2 is SQIVND (reference sequence). The CDR3 extends over 14 amino acids. The CDR3 sequence is CASSSGSGAGELFF. The DNA of the CDR3 is TGTGCCAGTAGTAGCGGGAGTGGCGCCGGGGAGCTGTTTTTT.

In DNA form, the CDR3 reads TGTGCCAGCAGCTATTGGACAGGGGAAGGTGGCTACACCTTC. This translates into CASSYWTGEGGYTF. The genes are TRBV7-8 and TRBJ1-2; TRBD1 matches at 9 bases. Losses at the gene ends were 4 bases for V and 7 bases for J; bases not matched to a gene: 7. Germline CDR1 reads SGHVS; CDR2 reads FQNEAQ. The CDR3 loop spans 14 amino acids.

The chain's CDR3 is CASRGPDIPKDNEKLFF. CDR3 nucleotide sequence: TGTGCCAGCAGGGGGCCCGATATCCCAAAAGATAATGAAAAACTGTTTTTT. The rearrangement uses TRBV2 and TRBJ1-4; tentative D call: TRBD1 (5 bases). V lost 6 bases to trimming and J lost 4 bases, with 21 bases between them. There are 17 residues in the CDR3. Germline V lookup: CDR1 SNHLY, CDR2 FYNNEI.

The V and J genes are TRBV10-3 and TRBJ1-5; D is unresolved. The V gene lost 0 bases and the J gene lost 6 bases, with 15 bases spanning the gap. Per germline, CDR1 ENHRY and CDR2 SYGVKD. This CDR3 is 16 amino acids long. The DNA of the CDR3 is TGTGCCATCAGTGAGTCGGAAAGAGGGAACGGTCAGCCCCAGCATTTT. This gives the protein CAISESERGNGQPQHF.

V gene TRBV28 combines with J gene TRBJ1-2; TRBD1 is a possible D gene (5 bases). This CDR3 region has 14 residues. Trimming took off 2 bases at V and 6 bases at J, with 13 bases between the two ends. Germline lookup yields CDR1 MDHEN and CDR2 SYDVKM. The CDR3 DNA reads as TGTGCCAGCAGTTTACAACCTCCAGGGAATGGCTACACCTTC. This gives the protein CASSLQPPGNGYTF.

The J gene is TRBJ2-6, the V gene TRBV11-2; perhaps TRBD2 as D (5 bases). CDR3 length: 17 residues. The germline V gene encodes CDR1 SGHAT and CDR2 FQNNGV. The V and J ends lost 5 bases and 0 bases respectively, with 14 bases between them. CDR3 region: CASSPGLLSSGANVLTF. Here the CDR3 DNA reads TGTGCCAGCAGCCCCGGACTGCTGTCCTCTGGGGCCAACGTCCTGACTTTC.

This clone was counted once. J is TRBJ1-5 and V is TRBV2; D gene uncertain. V lost 5 bases and J 7 bases, leaving 12 bases between the germline ends. The CDR3 has 13 amino acids. The germline gives CDR1 SNHLY, CDR2 FYNNEI. The DNA of the CDR3 is TGTGCCAGCAGTAGGGAGGTGGGCCAGCCCCAGCATTTT. Protein sequence: CASSREVGQPQHF.

The rearrangement uses TRBV9 and TRBJ2-7, with 10 bases fitting TRBD1. Germline V gene data show CDR1 as SGDLS and CDR2 as YYNGEE. This CDR3 contains 15 residues. The ends lost 4 bases at V and 9 bases at J; junction bases unmatched: 13. CDR3 nucleotide sequence: TGTGCCAGCAGCCGCGGGACAGGGGTGGGCTTGGGGCAGTACTTC. This sequence encodes CASSRGTGVGLGQYF. The full variable domain, in which reference TRBV9 and TRBJ2-7 provide the parts outside the CDR3, is DSGVTQTPKHLITATGQRVTLRCSPRSGDLSVYWYQQSLDQGLQFLIQYYNGEERAKGNILERFSAQQFPDLHSELNLSSLELGDSALYFCASSRGTGVGLGQYFGPGTRLTVT.

V and J are TRBV5-1 and TRBJ2-7; D gene unclear. V gave up 1 base and J gave up 5 bases, with 10 bases separating them. The CDR3 spans 13 residues. CDR1 SGHRS and CDR2 YFSETQ come from the germline V gene. CDR3 DNA: TGCGCCAGCAGCTTGCCTAGTACCCACGAGCAGTACTTC. Translated: CASSLPSTHEQYF.

This chain joins TRBV19 and TRBJ1-5, with 9 bases aligning to TRBD1. The ends lost 6 bases at V and 1 base at J; junction bases unmatched: 7. In germline, CDR1 is LNHDA, CDR2 SQIVND (reference sequence). The CDR3 loop spans 16 amino acids. The CDR3 DNA reads as TGTGCCAGTAGCCACGTACAGGGGGCGAGCAATCAGCCCCAGCATTTT. Protein sequence: CASSHVQGASNQPQHF.

The rearrangement links TRBV6-5 to TRBJ1-2, with D possibly TRBD1 on 5 matching bases. V lost 0 bases and J 0 bases, leaving 8 bases between the germline ends. Germline CDR1 reads MNHEY; CDR2 reads SVGAGI. The CDR3 loop spans 15 amino acids. CDR3 DNA sequence: TGTGCCAGCAGTTACTCGTCAGGGACTAACTATGGCTACACCTTC. This gives the protein CASSYSSGTNYGYTF.

V gene TRBV19 combines with J gene TRBJ2-7; 11 bases fit TRBD2. Trimming at V came to 5 bases and at J to 2 bases, leaving 5 bases not matched to a gene. This CDR3 is 15 amino acids long. Germline CDR1 is LNHDA and CDR2 is SQIVND (reference sequence). CDR3 in amino acids: CASSQGTSGTYEQYF. The DNA of the CDR3 is TGTGCCAGTAGTCAGGGGACTAGCGGAACCTACGAGCAGTACTTC.

This clone has a single count. The V gene is TRBV6-5, the J gene TRBJ1-1, with D hard to call. This CDR3 region has 15 residues. Germline values: CDR1 MNHEY, CDR2 SVGAGI. V was shortened by 4 bases and J by 0 bases, with 12 bases between the two germline ends. The CDR3 is CASSSVGGMNTEAFF. In DNA form, the CDR3 reads TGTGCCAGCAGTTCTGTTGGAGGGATGAACACTGAAGCTTTCTTT.

V and J are TRBV27 and TRBJ2-7; 9 bases are a match to TRBD1. The trim removed 5 bases at V and 3 bases at J, leaving 14 bases unmatched. Germline CDR1 reads MNHEY; CDR2 reads SMNVEV (reference sequence). CDR3 length: 17 residues. The CDR3 sequence is CASSLGPTGGRIYEQYF. In DNA, the CDR3 is TGTGCCAGCAGTCTTGGTCCGACAGGGGGTAGGATCTACGAGCAGTACTTC.

The chain combines TRBV25-1 with TRBJ2-3, with D maybe TRBD2 (5 bases). The CDR3 extends over 13 amino acids. Germline V gene sequence: CDR1 MGHDK, CDR2 SYGVNS. Trimming took off 4 bases at V and 4 bases at J, with 9 bases between the two ends. CDR3: CASSVKGADTQYF. The DNA for the CDR3 is TGTGCCAGCAGTGTTAAGGGAGCAGATACGCAGTATTTT.

The chain has TRBV18 and TRBJ2-7, with D possibly being TRBD2 (5 bases). CDR1 is KGHSH and CDR2 is LQKENI in the germline V gene. The CDR3 consists of 13 residues. The V and J ends lost 1 base and 5 bases respectively, with 9 bases between them. For the CDR3, the DNA is TGTGCCAGCTCACCACTACGGGAAAACGAGCAGTACTTC. It is translated as CASSPLRENEQYF.

The chain couples TRBV3-1 (or the pseudogene TRBV3-2) to TRBJ1-1; 7 bases match TRBD1. The CDR3 sequence is 15 residues long. Germline CDR1 LGHDT, CDR2 YNNKEL (reference sequence). The V segment lost 1 base and the J segment 4 bases; nucleotides outside the gene matches: 6. The CDR3 protein is CASSQGQGGGTEAFF. The CDR3 region has the DNA TGTGCCAGCAGCCAAGGGCAGGGGGGTGGCACTGAAGCTTTCTTT.

V usage is TRBV27 and J usage is TRBJ1-5; tentatively, D is TRBD1 (6 bases). The germline V gene has CDR1 MNHEY and CDR2 SMNVEV (reference sequence). With 1 base removed from V and 5 bases from J, the gap between germline ends came to 21 bases. The CDR3 length is 18 residues. The CDR3 region is CASSLYPIRQVRDQPQHF. The CDR3 region has the DNA TGTGCCAGCAGTTTATACCCCATCAGACAGGTCCGGGATCAGCCCCAGCATTTT.

The chain employs TRBV28 and TRBJ2-1, with D possibly matching TRBD2 (5 bases). CDR1 and CDR2 from the germline V gene are MDHEN and SYDVKM. Trimming stripped 6 bases from V and 5 bases from J, with 11 bases between. The CDR3 is 13 amino acids. CDR3 sequence (DNA): TGTGCCAGCAGCTCCGGGATTCACAATGAGCAGTTCTTC. It is translated as CASSSGIHNEQFF.